This entry concerns a single TCR beta chain. This clone was seen a handful of times. Its antigen has not been determined. Nothing much larger sits one base from this clone, and base qualities are not available. All of the isolated RNA was reverse transcribed with the High Capacity cDNA Reverse Transcription Kit, so expressed TCRB transcripts were sequenced. Deep immunoSEQ sequencing was performed on naive, central memory and regulatory T cell samples, with an average of about 4 million total reads per sample. Sorted cells were lysed in RLT buffer, and RNA was extracted using DNase-treated RNeasy Micro or Mini kits according to cell number. To prevent cross-contamination, every cell subset was processed on its own, while patient and healthy donor samples were processed together. TCRB sequences were amplified from cDNA with the immunoSEQ multiplex PCR, producing 87-bp fragments spanning the CDR3 region. Amplicons were sequenced on the Illumina HiSeq platform. The authors' pipeline ran thus. Synthetic template baselines were used to correct PCR bias computationally, reads within Hamming distance 2 were collapsed, and singletons that could not be merged were discarded. Reads were aligned against IMGT so that V, D and J genes, CDR3 length and insertions or deletions at six rearrangement sites could be assigned. Within each subset, clonotype counts were normalized to sorted cell number, after which true diversity and Gini coefficients were computed with the tcR R package. Repertoire sharing was quantified using the overlap coefficient calculated on TCRB nucleotide sequences. What TCRdb holds here is the immuneACCESS table cut down to in-frame rearrangements. Part of the clones is not present; checked against another copy, under half of the missing clones reflect an unresolved V gene, and the others are unexplained. V, J and clone size are taken as reported in that table, and D and trimming were inferred from the DNA itself. Within this sample are 100,000 to 150,000 clones, with 17% of them counted one time only. Together, the top ten hold roughly 2.6% of the sample.

Each donor gave one peripheral blood draw, averaging approximately 0.11 L, which was collected into heparinised tubes. A BD FACSAria II was used to sort naive, central memory, regulatory and stem cell-like memory CD4+ T cells with a panel that included CD45RO, CCR7, CD25, CD127, CD95 and CD27. All sorted populations exceeded 95% purity. PBMCs were isolated right away by Lymphoprep density gradient centrifugation and were stained directly, without culture. Samples were stained and sorted in pairs, with one healthy donor and one patient per experiment, so that batch effects were minimized. The data are from a study of beta chain features in type 1 diabetes (dated by TCRdb to between 2018 and 2020). About the investigation overall: No differences in mean age, gender distribution, total cell number or subset yield were found between patients and healthy donors. A total of 107,917,701 sorted cells were examined across all samples, and a strong correlation was observed between cell number per subset and RNA yield. Regulatory and stem cell-like memory subsets were isolated from only 8 patients and roughly eight healthy donors, whereas naive and central memory subsets came from all 28 donors. The study compared TCRB repertoires of sorted circulating CD4+ T cell subsets between recently diagnosed type 1 diabetes patients and matched healthy donors. Results and caveats for the whole study, not just this receptor: Because small numbers of individuals were included in the HLA sub-analyses, any influence of HLA type on TCRB rearrangement was left unresolved. PCR may preferentially amplify shorter templates, but because patient and control samples were amplified and corrected together, any resulting skew would affect both groups equally. Because cDNA rather than genomic DNA was sequenced, highly expressing activated cells could have been over-represented, although no difference in activation and CD3 levels was found between groups. Naive, central memory and regulatory TCRB repertoires appeared to be more alike among patients than among healthy donors. Fewer insertions and more nucleotide deletions at VDJ recombination sites were observed in patients with type 1 diabetes, implying thymic rearrangement abnormalities. Type 1 diabetes patients showed a moderate but significant shortening of TCRB CDR3 length in all four CD4+ subsets.

Relative to germline, V is 0 bases shorter and J is 0 bases shorter, with 10 bases between their ends. Looking up the germline V gene (reference sequence) yields CDR1 GTSNPN and CDR2 SVGIG. Taken from cysteine to phenylalanine, the CDR3 has 15 residues. The kept DNA is CDR3 alone, 45 bases in frame from the first base. This TCR derives from a man between 18 and 35 years old with type 1 diabetes. The sequence is built from TRBV30 and TRBJ2-3; no confident D gene assignment can be made. The sequenced sample consisted of central memory CD4+ T cells from blood. The CDR3 region: CAWSVGQASTDTQYF. The base sequence is TGTGCCTGGAGTGTGGGCCAGGCTAGCACAGATACGCAGTATTTT.